Following are 27 T cell receptor beta chains from one sample sequenced in a study of blood T cell repertoires in COVID-19. Only in-frame clones appear in the TCRdb table, and some are missing; sequencing was by immunoSEQ multiplex PCR. Among fewer than 250,000 clones listed, 86% were seen once. Sequenced material: PBMCs or T cells enriched from blood (not recorded which). These TCRs come from a woman between 35 and 50 years old in a cohort exposed to, infected with or recovered from COVID-19 (not recorded which).

This chain joins TRBV12-2 and TRBJ2-2; TRBD2 was called by the table and not checked on the DNA. TRBV12-2 is noted as a pseudogene. The CDR3 contains 20 residues. The DNA for the CDR3 is TGTGCAAGTCGCCCCTGCGAAAACCGACAGCGGGAGAGAGGCACCGGGGAGCTGTTTTTT. It codes for CASRPCENRQRERGTGELFF.

The V gene is TRBV9, the J gene TRBJ2-3; 11 bases line up with TRBD1. This CDR3 comprises 16 residues. In germline, CDR1 is SGDLS, CDR2 YYNGEE. V lost 4 bases and J lost 1; bases outside the gene matches: 5. In DNA, the CDR3 is TGTGCCAGCAGCTCTCCGGGACAGGGGGGCACAGATACGCAGTATTTT. Translating it yields CASSSPGQGGTDTQYF.

The rearrangement joins TRBV27 to TRBJ2-7, with TRBD2 identical over 11 bases. Per germline, CDR1 MNHEY and CDR2 SMNVEV (reference sequence). The J segment lost 1 base and the V segment lost 2 bases, leaving 4 bases of the junction unmatched. The CDR3 has 16 amino acids. The CDR3 DNA is TGTGCCAGCAGTTTAGTACTAGCGGGGGTATCCTACGAGCAGTACTTC. Translated: CASSLVLAGVSYEQYF.

The CDR3 DNA reads as TGTGCCAGCAGCTGGCCGGGGGACTACGAGCAGTACTTC. This gives the protein CASSWPGDYEQYF. The J gene is TRBJ2-7, the V gene TRBV7-2; the D gene is possibly TRBD2 (6 bases). The CDR3 is 13 residues long. With 4 bases removed from V and 3 bases from J, the gap between germline ends came to 10 bases. Per germline, CDR1 SGHTA and CDR2 FQGNSA.

The CDR3 region has the DNA TGTGCCAGCAGTTTCCCAGGGACAGGGGGGGATGAGCAGTTCTTC. It specifies CASSFPGTGGDEQFF. V and J are TRBV6-6 and TRBJ2-1, with TRBD1 matching over 11 bases. The V gene's germline CDR1 is MNHNY and CDR2 SVGAGI (reference sequence). CDR3 length equals 15 residues. Trimming removed 4 bases from V and 8 bases from J; junction bases left unmatched: 7.

This clone was found once. The rearrangement links TRBV24-1 to TRBJ2-5, with 7 positions matching TRBD1. The CDR3 has 15 amino acids. Germline-derived CDR1 and CDR2 are KGHDR and SFDVKD. After removal of 4 bases from V and 0 bases from J, the junction contained 4 bases not matched to a gene. CDR3 protein: CATSEGDSHQETQYF. Here the CDR3 DNA reads TGTGCCACCAGTGAGGGGGACAGTCACCAAGAGACCCAGTACTTC.

The chain carries TRBV30 and TRBJ2-1, with D perhaps matching TRBD2 (5 bases). CDR3 length: 14 amino acids. Germline V CDR1 and CDR2: GTSNPN, SVGIG (reference sequence). Trimming took 2 bases from V and 5 from J, leaving 13 bases between them. The CDR3 loop reads CAWSKSGVDNEQFF. The CDR3 nucleotides read TGTGCCTGGAGTAAGAGCGGAGTAGACAATGAGCAGTTCTTC. The variable domain in full, completed from reference TRBV30 and TRBJ2-1, reads SQTIHQWPATLVQPVGSPLSLECTVEGTSNPNLYWYRQAAGRGLQLLFYSVGIGQISSEVPQNLSASRPQDRQFILSSKKLLLSDSGFYLCAWSKSGVDNEQFFGPGTRLTVL.

The J gene is TRBJ1-2, the V gene TRBV29-1; no clear D gene. The germline CDR1 and CDR2 sequences are SQVTM and ANQGSEA. The CDR3 has 17 residues. Deletions cut 3 bases from V and 4 bases from J, with 24 bases between. CDR3 region: CSVEEGSRSPKSYGYTF. As DNA, the CDR3 is TGCAGCGTTGAGGAGGGATCCCGAAGCCCGAAATCCTATGGCTACACCTTC.

The genes are TRBV2 and TRBJ2-3, with 12 nucleotides matching TRBD2. Germline V gene data show CDR1 as SNHLY and CDR2 as FYNNEI. With V trimmed by 6 bases and J by 6 bases, 4 bases remained unmatched. The CDR3 covers 14 residues. This CDR3 is CASRTSGGTDTQYF. As DNA, the CDR3 is TGTGCCAGCAGAACTAGCGGGGGGACGGATACGCAGTATTTT.

The chain links TRBV27 to TRBJ1-4, with a weak D call TRBD1 (5 bases). Between the trimmed V and J ends, which lost 6 bases and 8 bases, there was a span of 16 bases. The V gene's germline CDR1 is MNHEY and CDR2 SMNVEV (reference sequence). The CDR3 totals 14 residues. The chain's CDR3 is CASSLAGGEEKLFF. CDR3 bases: TGTGCCAGCAGCCTCGCGGGGGGAGAGGAAAAACTGTTTTTT.

The rearrangement links TRBV6-2 or TRBV6-3 to TRBJ1-1; a possible D gene is TRBD1 (6 bases). Trimming stripped 5 bases from V and 2 bases from J, with 15 bases between. The CDR3 runs 15 residues. Germline V gene sequence: CDR1 MNHEY, CDR2 SVGEGT. This chain's CDR3 is CASSPVLQGNTEAFF. In DNA, the CDR3 is TGTGCCAGCAGTCCGGTGCTACAGGGTAACACTGAAGCTTTCTTT.

CDR3 loop: CASSTQGAGGANVLTF. The CDR3 coding sequence is TGTGCCAGCAGCACACAGGGGGCAGGTGGGGCCAACGTCCTGACTTTC. V is TRBV9 and J is TRBJ2-6; TRBD1 matches 9 bases. The V and J ends lost 4 bases and 3 bases, in that order; junction bases with no gene match: 5. Germline CDR1 SGDLS, CDR2 YYNGEE. This CDR3 region has 16 residues.

CDR3: CASSVPRTGDQRMVTEAFF. Here the CDR3 DNA reads TGTGCCAGCAGCGTACCGCGGACAGGGGACCAGCGTATGGTAACTGAAGCTTTCTTT. V is TRBV7-8 and J is TRBJ1-1, with TRBD1 matching 9 bases. V shed 5 bases and J 5 bases; nucleotides not matched to a gene: 21. The CDR3 has 19 amino acids. The V gene's germline CDR1 is SGHVS and CDR2 FQNEAQ.

The chain joins TRBV19 to TRBJ1-3; 7 positions match TRBD1. Germline assignment: CDR1 LNHDA and CDR2 SQIVND (reference sequence). V lost 9 bases to trimming and J lost 0 bases; unmatched junction nucleotides: 11. The CDR3 totals 16 residues. The CDR3 loop is CASYGQAANSGNTIYF. The CDR3 nucleotides read TGTGCCAGCTACGGACAGGCGGCCAACTCTGGAAACACCATATATTTT.

The rearrangement joins TRBV10-2 to TRBJ2-7; 8 nucleotides match TRBD1. The CDR3 loop spans 14 amino acids. V lost 10 bases and J lost 4; bases outside the gene matches: 12. CDR1 and CDR2 from the germline V gene are WSHSY and SAAADI. The CDR3 coding sequence is TGCGCCACCTCCGGGAACAGGGGGACTTACGAGCAGTACTTC. Encoded protein: CATSGNRGTYEQYF.

The chain recombines TRBV29-1 with TRBJ2-1, with 11 nucleotides matching TRBD2. The CDR3 sequence is 14 residues long. Germline CDR1 SQVTM, CDR2 ANQGSEA. V shed 6 bases and J 6 bases; nucleotides not matched to a gene: 7. The CDR3 nucleotides are TGCAGCGTCGTGGGACTAGCGGTGGGCAATGAGCAGTTCTTC. Translating gives CSVVGLAVGNEQFF.

J is TRBJ2-7 and V is TRBV10-2, with TRBD1 matching over 8 bases. CDR3 length equals 13 residues. Trimming removed 9 bases from V and 1 base from J; junction bases left unmatched: 5. Looked up from germline, CDR1 is WSHSY and CDR2 is SAAADI. The CDR3 DNA sequence: TGCGCCAGTACCGGGACAGGATCCTACGAGCAGTACTTC. Residues: CASTGTGSYEQYF.

The gene calls are TRBV27 and TRBJ1-1; D gene ambiguous. Germline V gene sequence: CDR1 MNHEY, CDR2 SMNVEV (reference sequence). V was clipped by 3 bases and J by 2 bases, with 7 bases between them. The CDR3 sequence is 13 residues long. CDR3 protein: CASSFVGNTEAFF. CDR3 sequence (DNA): TGTGCCAGCAGTTTTGTCGGTAACACTGAAGCTTTCTTT.

The J gene is TRBJ2-5, the V gene TRBV5-6; the D is unclear. Germline CDR1 is SGHDT and CDR2 is YYEEEE. This CDR3 has 11 amino acids. The V and J ends lost 0 bases and 9 bases respectively, with 6 bases between them. The CDR3, as DNA: TGTGCCAGCAGCTTGGGGCTAGCCCAGTACTTC. Amino acids: CASSLGLAQYF.

This rearrangement joins TRBV9 to TRBJ2-1; D perhaps matches TRBD2 (6 bases). This CDR3 has 14 residues. The germline CDR1 and CDR2 sequences are SGDLS and YYNGEE. V dropped 4 bases and J dropped 4 bases, with 12 bases sitting between them. This CDR3 is CASSPPSVYNEQFF. CDR3 nucleotides: TGTGCCAGCAGCCCCCCTAGCGTATACAATGAGCAGTTCTTC.

This clone came up once. The chain couples TRBV4-1 to TRBJ2-2, with a weak D call TRBD2 (6 bases). Germline loops: CDR1 MGHRA, CDR2 YSYEKL. CDR3 length: 16 residues. Trimming shortened V by 3 bases and J by 0 bases, and 11 bases separated the two germline ends. CDR3 protein: CASSHPRTTNTGELFF. Written as DNA, the CDR3 is TGCGCCAGCAGCCACCCCCGGACTACGAACACCGGGGAGCTGTTTTTT.

The CDR3 loop is CASSSRGWGYTF. The CDR3 DNA follows: TGTGCCAGCAGCTCCCGAGGTTGGGGCTACACCTTC. The chain carries TRBV11-2 and TRBJ1-2; no clear D. CDR1 is SGHAT, CDR2 FQNNGV, per germline. Trimming pared 4 bases from V and 8 bases from J, leaving 11 bases between. This CDR3 spans 12 amino acids.

DNA for the CDR3: TGTGCCAGCAGCGTGGCCGGGACTAGCTCCTACAATGAGCAGTTCTTC. Translated, it gives CASSVAGTSSYNEQFF. This rearrangement joins TRBV9 to TRBJ2-1; 8 nucleotides align to TRBD2. The junction had 4 bases not matched to a gene; V was cut back by 2 bases and J by 0 bases. Germline CDR1 reads SGDLS; CDR2 reads YYNGEE. This CDR3 comprises 16 residues.

The CDR3 is CASHDRAHEQFF. The CDR3 DNA is TGTGCCAGTCATGACAGGGCCCATGAGCAGTTCTTC. The chain uses TRBV19 and TRBJ2-1; 7 nucleotides match TRBD1. CDR1 is LNHDA and CDR2 is SQIVND in the germline V gene (reference sequence). After removal of 8 bases from V and 8 bases from J, the junction contained 6 bases not matched to a gene. The CDR3 has 12 residues.

There are many counts of this clone. This chain joins TRBV12-3 or TRBV12-4 and TRBJ1-1; the D is unclear. CDR3 length: 13 residues. The V end lost 5 bases, the J end lost 7 bases, and 14 bases lay between the germline ends. CDR3 region: CASSNRLIGEAFF. As DNA, the CDR3 is TGTGCCAGCAGTAACCGACTTATCGGTGAAGCTTTCTTT.

This clone was recorded once. The V call is TRBV6-5, the J call TRBJ2-1, with D tentatively TRBD1 (6 bases). With 4 bases removed from V and 8 bases from J, the gap between germline ends came to 18 bases. CDR3 length: 15 amino acids. CDR1 and CDR2 from the germline V gene are MNHEY and SVGAGI. The CDR3 coding sequence is TGTGCCAGCAGTTTTAGCGTTCAGGGGTTGGATGAGCAGTTCTTC. Amino acid sequence: CASSFSVQGLDEQFF.

This chain links TRBV28 with TRBJ2-1, with 10 bases matching TRBD1. V trimming: 4 bases; J trimming: 7 bases; junction bases outside the gene matches: 13. The germline V gene encodes CDR1 MDHEN and CDR2 SYDVKM. The CDR3 has 17 amino acids. The CDR3 DNA follows: TGTGCCAGCAGTTCCAATGGCGGACAGGGGGGTAGTAATGAGCAGTTCTTC. This translates into CASSSNGGQGGSNEQFF. Variable domain in full (rest from reference TRBV28 and TRBJ2-1): DVKVTQSSRYLVKRTGEKVFLECVQDMDHENMFWYRQDPGLGLRLIYFSYDVKMKEKGDIPEGYSVSREKKERFSLILESASTNQTSMYLCASSSNGGQGGSNEQFFGPGTRLTVL.